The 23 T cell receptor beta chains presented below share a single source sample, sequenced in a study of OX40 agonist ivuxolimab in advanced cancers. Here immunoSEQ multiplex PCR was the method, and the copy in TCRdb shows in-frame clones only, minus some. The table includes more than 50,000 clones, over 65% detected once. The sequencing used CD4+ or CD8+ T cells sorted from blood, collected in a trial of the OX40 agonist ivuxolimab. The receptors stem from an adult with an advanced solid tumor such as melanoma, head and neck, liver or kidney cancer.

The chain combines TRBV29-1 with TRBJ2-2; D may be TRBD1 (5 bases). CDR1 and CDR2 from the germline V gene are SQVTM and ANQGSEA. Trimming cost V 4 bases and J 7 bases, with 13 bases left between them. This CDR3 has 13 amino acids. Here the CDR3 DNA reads TGCAGCGTTGGCAGGGATGTGCGCGGGGAGCTGTTTTTT. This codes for CSVGRDVRGELFF.

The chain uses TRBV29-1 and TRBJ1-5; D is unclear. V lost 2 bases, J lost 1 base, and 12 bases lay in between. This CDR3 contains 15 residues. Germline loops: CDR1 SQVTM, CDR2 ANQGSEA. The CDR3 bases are TGCAGCGTTGAACGGATCCGGGGAAGCAATCAGCCCCAGCATTTT. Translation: CSVERIRGSNQPQHF.

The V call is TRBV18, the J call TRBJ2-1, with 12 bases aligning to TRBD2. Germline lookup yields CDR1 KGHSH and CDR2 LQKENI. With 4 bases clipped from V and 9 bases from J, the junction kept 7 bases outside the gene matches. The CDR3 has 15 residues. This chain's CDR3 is CASSRTSGRLGEQFF. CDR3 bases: TGTGCCAGCTCACGCACTAGCGGGAGGTTGGGTGAGCAGTTCTTC.

The CDR3 sequence is CASSDGGLNEKLFF. The CDR3 nucleotides read TGTGCCAGCAGTGACGGGGGTCTTAATGAAAAACTGTTTTTT. The rearrangement links TRBV2 to TRBJ1-4; maybe TRBD1 (5 bases). This CDR3 region has 14 residues. The ends were cut back, 3 bases at V and 4 bases at J, with 9 bases in the middle. Germline V CDR1 and CDR2: SNHLY, FYNNEI.

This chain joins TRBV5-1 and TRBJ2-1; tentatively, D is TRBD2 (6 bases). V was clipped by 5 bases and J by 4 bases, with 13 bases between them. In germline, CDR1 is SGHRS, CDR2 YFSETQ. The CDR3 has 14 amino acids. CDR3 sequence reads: CASRTDGRYNEQFF. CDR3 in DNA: TGCGCCAGCAGAACCGACGGGAGATACAATGAGCAGTTCTTC.

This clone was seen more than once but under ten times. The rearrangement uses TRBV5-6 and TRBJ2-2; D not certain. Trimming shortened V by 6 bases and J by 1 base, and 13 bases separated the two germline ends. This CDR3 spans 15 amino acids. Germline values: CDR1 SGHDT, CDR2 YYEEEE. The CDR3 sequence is CASTPVAGNTGELFF. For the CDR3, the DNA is TGTGCCAGCACCCCGGTTGCCGGGAACACCGGGGAGCTGTTTTTT. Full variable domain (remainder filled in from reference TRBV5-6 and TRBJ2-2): DAGVTQSPTHLIKTRGQQVTLRCSPKSGHDTVSWYQQALGQGPQFIFQYYEEEERQRGNFPDRFSGHQFPNYSSELNVNALLLGDSALYLCASTPVAGNTGELFFGEGSRLTVL.

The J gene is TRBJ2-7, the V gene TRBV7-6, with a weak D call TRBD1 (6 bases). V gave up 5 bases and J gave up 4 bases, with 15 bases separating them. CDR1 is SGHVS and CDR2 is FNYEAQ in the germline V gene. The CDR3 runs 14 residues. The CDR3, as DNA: TGTGCCAGCAGCCGGACAGCTAACGAATACGAGCAGTACTTC. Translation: CASSRTANEYEQYF.

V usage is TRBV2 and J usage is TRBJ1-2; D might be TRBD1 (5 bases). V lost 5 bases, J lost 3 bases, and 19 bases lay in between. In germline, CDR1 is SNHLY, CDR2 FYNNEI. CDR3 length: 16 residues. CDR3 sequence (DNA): TGTGCCAGCAGTCACCCGGTGGGGGTTTCGGACTATGGCTACACCTTC. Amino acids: CASSHPVGVSDYGYTF.

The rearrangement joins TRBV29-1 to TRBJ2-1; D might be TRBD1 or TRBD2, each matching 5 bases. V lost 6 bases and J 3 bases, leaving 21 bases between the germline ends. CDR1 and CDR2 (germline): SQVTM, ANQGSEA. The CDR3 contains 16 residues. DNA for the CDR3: TGCAGCGTCCTTCCGGAGCGCGTGAGGGGCTACAATGAGCAGTTCTTC. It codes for CSVLPERVRGYNEQFF.

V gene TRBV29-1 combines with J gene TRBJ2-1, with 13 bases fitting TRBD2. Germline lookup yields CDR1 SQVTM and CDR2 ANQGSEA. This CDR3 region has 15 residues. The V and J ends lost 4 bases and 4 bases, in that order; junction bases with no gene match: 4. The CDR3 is CSVGLAGGQYNEQFF. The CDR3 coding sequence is TGCAGCGTTGGACTAGCGGGAGGTCAATACAATGAGCAGTTCTTC.

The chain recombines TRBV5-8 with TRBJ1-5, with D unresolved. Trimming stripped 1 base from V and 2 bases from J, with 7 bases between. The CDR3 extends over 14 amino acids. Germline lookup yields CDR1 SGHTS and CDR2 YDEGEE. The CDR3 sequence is CASSLRPRNQPQHF. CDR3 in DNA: TGTGCCAGCAGCTTGCGCCCTCGCAATCAGCCCCAGCATTTT.

Here the CDR3 reads CASSHGLAGGQGLTDTQYF. CDR3 nucleotides: TGTGCCAGCAGCCACGGACTAGCGGGGGGCCAGGGTCTTACAGATACGCAGTATTTT. The chain couples TRBV7-9 to TRBJ2-3, with 14 bases matching TRBD2. The CDR3 is 19 amino acids. V trimming: 5 bases; J trimming: 3 bases; junction bases outside the gene matches: 13. Germline V gene sequence: CDR1 SEHNR, CDR2 FQNEAQ (reference sequence).

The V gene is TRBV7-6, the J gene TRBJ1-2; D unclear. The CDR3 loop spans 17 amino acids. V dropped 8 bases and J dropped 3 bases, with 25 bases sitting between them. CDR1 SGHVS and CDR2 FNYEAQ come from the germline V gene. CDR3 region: CASSSYPKGSAYYGYTF. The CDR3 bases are TGTGCCAGCTCTTCTTACCCAAAGGGCAGTGCCTACTATGGCTACACCTTC. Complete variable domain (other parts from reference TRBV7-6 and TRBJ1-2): GAGVSQSPRYKVTKRGQDVALRCDPISGHVSLYWYRQALGQGPEFLTYFNYEAQQDKSGLPNDRFSAERPEGSISTLTIQRTEQRDSAMYRCASSSYPKGSAYYGYTFGSGTRLTVV.

CDR3 nucleotide sequence: TGTGCCAGCAGCTTAGGGGGCCTAACCTATGGCTACACCTTC. Amino acids: CASSLGGLTYGYTF. The chain couples TRBV7-9 to TRBJ1-2; tentative D call: TRBD1 (5 bases). Germline V lookup: CDR1 SEHNR, CDR2 FQNEAQ (reference sequence). The CDR3 is made up of 14 amino acids. The V end lost 1 base, the J end lost 4 bases, and 10 bases lay between the germline ends.

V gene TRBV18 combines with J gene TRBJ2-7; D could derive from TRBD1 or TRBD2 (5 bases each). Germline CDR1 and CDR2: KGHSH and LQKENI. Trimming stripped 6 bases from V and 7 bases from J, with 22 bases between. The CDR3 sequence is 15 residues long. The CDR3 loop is CASSGSLPPEGEQYF. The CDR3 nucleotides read TGTGCCAGCTCCGGTTCTCTGCCTCCCGAGGGGGAGCAGTACTTC.

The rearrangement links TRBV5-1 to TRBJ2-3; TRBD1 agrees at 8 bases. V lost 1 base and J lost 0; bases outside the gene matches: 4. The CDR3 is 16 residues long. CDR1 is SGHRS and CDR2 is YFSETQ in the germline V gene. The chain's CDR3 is CASSLQGATSTDTQYF. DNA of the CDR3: TGCGCCAGCAGCTTGCAGGGGGCTACTAGCACAGATACGCAGTATTTT.

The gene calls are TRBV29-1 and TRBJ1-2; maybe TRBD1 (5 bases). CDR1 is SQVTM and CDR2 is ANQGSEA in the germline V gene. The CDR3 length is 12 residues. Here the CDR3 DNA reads TGCACGGCGAGTGGGGGGAACTATGGCTACACCTTC. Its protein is CTASGGNYGYTF.

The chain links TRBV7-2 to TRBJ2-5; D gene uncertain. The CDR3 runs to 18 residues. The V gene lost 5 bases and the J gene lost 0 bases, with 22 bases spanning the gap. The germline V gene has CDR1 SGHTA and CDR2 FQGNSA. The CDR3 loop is CASSQASGGRPYQETQYF. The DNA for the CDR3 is TGTGCCAGCAGCCAGGCTTCGGGTGGACGGCCGTACCAAGAGACCCAGTACTTC.

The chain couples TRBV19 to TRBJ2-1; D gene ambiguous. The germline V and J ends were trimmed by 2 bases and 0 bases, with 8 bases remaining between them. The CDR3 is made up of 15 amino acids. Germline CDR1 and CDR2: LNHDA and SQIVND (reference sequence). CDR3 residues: CASSIRAFSYNEQFF. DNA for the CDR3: TGTGCCAGTAGTATACGGGCCTTCTCCTACAATGAGCAGTTCTTC.

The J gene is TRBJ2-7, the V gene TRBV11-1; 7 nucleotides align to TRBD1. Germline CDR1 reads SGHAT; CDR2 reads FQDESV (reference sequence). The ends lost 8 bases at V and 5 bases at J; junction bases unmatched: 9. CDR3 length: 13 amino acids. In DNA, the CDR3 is TGTGCCAGCGGCCCTACAGGGGTCAACGAGCAGTACTTC. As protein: CASGPTGVNEQYF.

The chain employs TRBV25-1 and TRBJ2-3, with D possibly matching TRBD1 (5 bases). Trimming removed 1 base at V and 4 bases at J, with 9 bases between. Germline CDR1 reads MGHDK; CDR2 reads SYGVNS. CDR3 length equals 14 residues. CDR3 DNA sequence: TGTGCCAGCAGTGAATTCACAGGCCCAGATACGCAGTATTTT. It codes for CASSEFTGPDTQYF.

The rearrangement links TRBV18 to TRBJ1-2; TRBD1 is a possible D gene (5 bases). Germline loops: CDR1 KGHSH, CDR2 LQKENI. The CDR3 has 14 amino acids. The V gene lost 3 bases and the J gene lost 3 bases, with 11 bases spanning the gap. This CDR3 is CASSPGQGDYGYTF. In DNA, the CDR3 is TGTGCCAGCTCACCGGGGCAGGGAGACTATGGCTACACCTTC. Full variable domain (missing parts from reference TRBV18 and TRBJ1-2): NAGVMQNPRHLVRRRGQEARLRCSPMKGHSHVYWYRQLPEEGLKFMVYLQKENIIDESGMPKERFSAEFPKEGPSILRIQQVVRGDSAAYFCASSPGQGDYGYTFGSGTRLTVV.

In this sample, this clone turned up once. The CDR3 here is CASSPAPGKETQYF. The CDR3 DNA is TGTGCCAGCTCACCGGCACCTGGAAAGGAGACCCAGTACTTC. The chain employs TRBV18 and TRBJ2-5; the D is unclear. The germline CDR1 and CDR2 sequences are KGHSH and LQKENI. The CDR3 length is 14 residues. The V gene lost 3 bases and the J gene lost 5 bases, with 13 bases spanning the gap.